These 6 T cell receptor beta chains were sequenced from one sample in a study of T cells after yellow fever vaccination. TCRdb itself ran the 5' RACE reads through MiXCR, one entry per CDR3 protein. The table lists some 250,000 distinct CDR3 sequences, about 7% of them singletons. The sample in question was CD4+ T cells sorted from PBMCs, obtained 15 days after the yellow fever booster vaccination. The receptor set was obtained from a man aged 25 to 40 who received the YFV17D yellow fever vaccine.

This chain uses TRBV12-3 or TRBV12-4 with TRBJ1-1; 7 bases are a match to TRBD1. J gave up 1 base and V 10 bases, and 18 bases lay outside the gene matches. The CDR3 runs to 17 residues. The CDR3 region has the DNA TGTGCCACCCGATGGTCAGGGGGGAGTAATGGGAACACTGAAGCTTTCTTT. Encoded protein: CATRWSGGSNGNTEAFF.

At least ten counts were recorded for this clonotype. CDR3 DNA: TGTGCCAGCAGTTTTCAAGCGGGAGTATCCGGGGAGCTGTTTTTT. It encodes CASSFQAGVSGELFF. The chain uses TRBV12-3 or TRBV12-4 and TRBJ2-2; 8 nucleotides line up with TRBD2. The CDR3 has 15 residues. Trimming at V came to 3 bases and at J to 6 bases, leaving 6 bases not matched to a gene.

The chain has TRBV10-2 and TRBJ2-5, with 10 bases aligning to TRBD2. This CDR3 contains 14 residues. The V gene end was trimmed by 5 bases and the J gene end by 6 bases; junction bases not matched to a gene: 6. The V gene's germline CDR1 is WSHSY and CDR2 SAAADI. The CDR3 DNA sequence: TGCGCCAGCAGTCCAGCGGGAGGGCCACAGACCCAGTACTTC. It translates to CASSPAGGPQTQYF.

The J gene is TRBJ1-4, the V gene TRBV6-2 or TRBV6-3; TRBD1 is a possible D gene (6 bases). The germline V gene encodes CDR1 MNHEY and CDR2 SVGEGT. V was trimmed by 7 bases and J by 5 bases, leaving 20 bases between them. This CDR3 region has 16 residues. CDR3: CASTNRDTRRNEKLFF. The DNA of the CDR3 is TGTGCCAGCACCAACCGGGACACCCGGAGGAATGAAAAACTGTTTTTT.

This clonotype was picked up a small number of times. This chain joins TRBV4-3 and TRBJ2-5; tentative D call: TRBD2 (6 bases). The CDR3 runs to 15 residues. V lost 6 bases to trimming and J lost 4 bases, with 18 bases between them. From germline, CDR1 is LGHNA and CDR2 YSLEER. CDR3 residues: CASRLSGDGGETQYF. In DNA form, the CDR3 reads TGCGCCAGCAGATTATCGGGGGACGGGGGAGAGACCCAGTACTTC.

The genes are TRBV7-2 and TRBJ2-4; 15 positions match TRBD2. This CDR3 is 16 amino acids long. Germline V gene data show CDR1 as SGHTA and CDR2 as FQGNSA. The V and J ends lost 5 bases and 7 bases, in that order; junction bases with no gene match: 6. The CDR3 DNA sequence: TGTGCCAGCAGCCACCAGGGACTAGCGGGAGGTAACATTCAGTACTTC. This codes for CASSHQGLAGGNIQYF.